The 15 T cell receptor beta chains below all came from one sample that was sequenced in a study of blood T cell repertoires in COVID-19. Libraries were prepared by immunoSEQ multiplex PCR; TCRdb keeps only in-frame clonotypes and omits some of them. This sample has about 70,000 clones, with roughly 84% found just once. The sequenced material came from peripheral blood. The source is a young woman with acute or convalescent COVID-19.

The chain recombines TRBV7-2 with TRBJ1-6; D remains unclear. V lost 0 bases and J lost 6, with 3 bases in between. The CDR3 contains 13 residues. The germline V gene has CDR1 SGHTA and CDR2 FQGNSA. Here the CDR3 DNA reads TGTGCCAGCAGCTTAGCCTCTAATTCACCCCTCCACTTT. It translates to CASSLASNSPLHF.

The chain joins TRBV5-1 to TRBJ2-1; 8 nucleotides agree with TRBD2. V trimming: 2 bases; J trimming: 9 bases; junction bases outside the gene matches: 13. CDR3 length equals 16 residues. CDR1 is SGHRS and CDR2 is YFSETQ in the germline V gene. The CDR3 DNA reads TGCGCCAGCAGCTTCTTAGGCACCCCGGGGGGGCTTGAGCAGTTCTTC. As protein: CASSFLGTPGGLEQFF. The whole variable domain, remainder taken from reference TRBV5-1 and TRBJ2-1, is KAGVTQTPRYLIKTRGQQVTLSCSPISGHRSVSWYQQTPGQGLQFLFEYFSETQRNKGNFPGRFSGRQFSNSRSEMNVSTLELGDSALYLCASSFLGTPGGLEQFFGPGTRLTVL.

The chain is built from TRBV12-3 or TRBV12-4 and TRBJ1-1, with D unclear. The CDR3 extends over 11 amino acids. Deletions cut 7 bases from V and 6 bases from J, with 9 bases between. The CDR3: CASTREAEAFF. CDR3 DNA: TGTGCCAGCACCCGGGAAGCTGAAGCTTTCTTT.

The V call is TRBV3-1 (or the pseudogene TRBV3-2), the J call TRBJ2-7, with TRBD1 matching 7 bases. From germline, CDR1 is LGHDT and CDR2 YNNKEL (reference sequence). Germline trimming cut 2 bases from V and 2 bases from J; bases unmatched to any gene: 3. This CDR3 spans 14 amino acids. CDR3 amino acids: CASSQRQGPYEQYF. As DNA, the CDR3 is TGTGCCAGCAGCCAACGACAGGGCCCCTACGAGCAGTACTTC.

For the CDR3, the DNA is TGTGCCAGCAGCCTGACAGGGGCTCGAATAGGCAATGAGCAGTTCTTC. It specifies CASSLTGARIGNEQFF. The chain links TRBV3-1 (or the pseudogene TRBV3-2) to TRBJ2-1; 8 bases are a match to TRBD1. The V and J ends lost 4 bases and 6 bases, in that order; junction bases with no gene match: 11. The CDR3 runs to 16 residues. CDR1 and CDR2 from the germline V gene are LGHDT and YNNKEL (reference sequence).

This chain connects TRBV5-4 to TRBJ2-5; the match to TRBD2 covers 8 bases. CDR3 length: 16 amino acids. V was pared by 1 base and J by 5 bases, with 10 bases of the junction left unmatched. CDR1 and CDR2 (germline): SGHNT, YYREEE (reference sequence). In DNA form, the CDR3 reads TGTGCCAGCAGCTTGAGTGTGGCGGGGGGCCGGGAGACCCAGTACTTC. Residues: CASSLSVAGGRETQYF.

A few counts support this clone. V and J are TRBV27 and TRBJ1-1; 10 bases fit TRBD1. Germline CDR1 is MNHEY and CDR2 is SMNVEV (reference sequence). The CDR3 has 18 residues. The trim removed 4 bases at V and 4 bases at J, leaving 15 bases unmatched. The CDR3: CASSSPGGTGAQGTEAFF. For the CDR3, the DNA is TGTGCCAGCAGTTCCCCCGGTGGGACAGGGGCTCAGGGCACTGAAGCTTTCTTT.

CDR3 sequence (DNA): TGTGCCAGCAGTTACTCGACTGGGACACCTAACTATGGCTACACCTTC. Its translation: CASSYSTGTPNYGYTF. The V gene is TRBV6-6, the J gene TRBJ1-2, with a possible D match to TRBD1 (6 bases). The CDR3 sequence is 16 residues long. Trimming shortened V by 0 bases and J by 0 bases, and 11 bases separated the two germline ends. The germline CDR1 and CDR2 sequences are MNHNY and SVGAGI (reference sequence).

This sequence joins TRBV15 and TRBJ1-5; TRBD1 matches at 7 bases. V trimming: 2 bases; J trimming: 7 bases; junction bases outside the gene matches: 8. There are 15 residues in the CDR3. CDR1 LNHNV and CDR2 YYDKDF come from the germline V gene (reference sequence). The CDR3 region is CATSRPDRVLQPQHF. CDR3 DNA sequence: TGTGCCACCAGCAGACCTGACAGGGTTCTACAGCCCCAGCATTTT.

The rearrangement uses TRBV28 and TRBJ2-1; 9 nucleotides agree with TRBD2. The CDR3 spans 16 residues. Germline CDR1 is MDHEN and CDR2 is SYDVKM. After removal of 2 bases from V and 0 bases from J, the junction contained 2 bases not matched to a gene. The CDR3 loop is CASSLDSGSSYNEQFF. CDR3 in DNA: TGTGCCAGCAGTTTAGATAGCGGGAGCTCCTACAATGAGCAGTTCTTC.

This sequence joins TRBV5-5 and TRBJ2-1; D perhaps matches TRBD2 (5 bases). V was trimmed by 0 bases and J by 5 bases, leaving 12 bases between them. This CDR3 spans 15 amino acids. CDR1 SGHKS and CDR2 YYEKEE come from the germline V gene (reference sequence). CDR3 nucleotides: TGTGCCAGCAGCTTGGTGTCTAGCCGCGACAATGAGCAGTTCTTC. This codes for CASSLVSSRDNEQFF. Supplemented by reference TRBV5-5 and TRBJ2-1, the full variable domain reads DAGVTQSPTHLIKTRGQQVTLRCSPISGHKSVSWYQQVLGQGPQFIFQYYEKEERGRGNFPDRFSARQFPNYSSELNVNALLLGDSALYLCASSLVSSRDNEQFFGPGTRLTVL.

The V call is TRBV18, the J call TRBJ2-3, with 11 nucleotides matching TRBD2. J gave up 3 bases and V 5 bases, and 4 bases lay outside the gene matches. The CDR3 is made up of 15 amino acids. Germline V CDR1 and CDR2: KGHSH, LQKENI. The CDR3 DNA follows: TGTGCCAGCTCAGTAGCGGGGGGGCGAACAGATACGCAGTATTTT. The encoded protein is CASSVAGGRTDTQYF.

The chain recombines TRBV6-1 with TRBJ2-7, with 12 bases aligning to TRBD2. The V gene end was trimmed by 3 bases and the J gene end by 2 bases; junction bases not matched to a gene: 2. The CDR3 has 15 residues. The germline CDR1 and CDR2 sequences are MNHNS and SASEGT. For the CDR3, the DNA is TGTGCCAGCAGTGACCCTAGCGGGAGGGCCTACGAGCAGTACTTC. Its protein product is CASSDPSGRAYEQYF.

The chain is built from TRBV13 and TRBJ1-2; D might be TRBD1 (6 bases). CDR1 is PRHDT and CDR2 is FYEKMQ in the germline V gene (reference sequence). This CDR3 region has 14 residues. Trimming cost V 1 base and J 4 bases, with 10 bases left between them. The DNA of the CDR3 is TGTGCCAGCAGCTTAGCCAGGGGTGGCTATGGCTACACCTTC. Its translation: CASSLARGGYGYTF.

The chain has TRBV5-1 and TRBJ1-1; 8 bases are a match to TRBD1. The CDR3 contains 15 residues. Losses at the gene ends were 4 bases for V and 3 bases for J; bases not matched to a gene: 8. Germline assignment: CDR1 SGHRS and CDR2 YFSETQ. As DNA, the CDR3 is TGCGCCAGCAGCCCGTTGACAGGGGACGACACTGAAGCTTTCTTT. Protein: CASSPLTGDDTEAFF.